This T cell receptor (beta chain) was profiled in a study of shared clonotypes between healthy human individuals (dated by TCRdb to about 2020). Background for the entire study: The cohort comprised a couple of women and a few men aged 18 to 49 years. To increase sequencing depth and limit assay-specific biases, different laboratories used diverse techniques to prepare libraries and sequence TCR repertoires. Blood TCR repertoires of a handful of healthy adults were deeply sequenced to estimate repertoire size and the extent of clonotype sharing between individuals. For each donor, three plates each were used for CD4 naive and CD4 memory, two plates were used for CD8 naive, and one plate was used for CD8 memory. Per donor, leukapheresis produced somewhere between about 0.85 and 9.5 billion PBMCs.

Points the paper makes about the study in general: Clonotypes shared by all four sorted-subset donors showed higher generation probabilities than non-shared clonotypes. Sampling was restricted to blood, and TCR repertoires in tissues likely differ from the TCR repertoires found in blood. The small number of donors limited the genetic and exposure-history diversity represented. Naive subsets generally had larger estimated clonotype richness than memory subsets. Pairwise subsampling indicated that sequencing depth was expected to affect the degree of clonotype sharing among donors. Across a handful of donors, approximately 5% of naive CD4, around 3.5% of naive CD8, about 2.3% of memory CD4, and 0.4% of memory CD8 clonotypes were shared. Incomplete sequencing was indicated by rarefaction of sorted-subset datasets, despite the large sequencing depth.

Using the deep immunoSEQ assay, multiplex PCR amplified TCR CDR3 regions from genomic DNA. Extracted genomic DNA from each cell subset was spread evenly across all wells of several immunoSEQ 96-well plates, with each plate serving as a replicate. For sorted subsets, about 200 ng genomic DNA, equal to tens of thousands of T cell genomes, was loaded into each replicate PCR. Purified libraries were measured with a Qubit 3.0 fluorometer, size-checked on a Bioanalyzer 2100, and measured again with the KAPA Library Quantification kit. Every immunoSEQ 96-well plate was sequenced on a separate single-read 150-cycle Illumina NextSeq 550 flow cell. In the paper's pipeline: The immunoSEQ output contained only junctional sequences without quality scores, so filtering could not match that applied to full-length reads. To assign V/J genes and CDR3, sequences were annotated against IMGT germline references using PyIR, a Python wrapper for IgBLAST v1.9. Reads were filtered out if the reads had weak V/J assignments (E-value above 1e-6), no CDR3, stop codons, out-of-frame junctions, or ambiguous translated residues. V3J clonotypes were defined as sequences sharing an identical inferred V gene, J gene, and CDR3 amino acid sequence. To compute the percentage overlap between repertoires, the number of shared unique clonotypes was divided by the size of the smaller repertoire. Richness of each repertoire was evaluated using RTK rarefaction, the Chao1 estimator, and Recon v2.1 estimates of unobserved clonotypes. OLGA was used to compute generation probabilities for all TCRbeta clonotypes that the gDNA method yielded from a handful of donors. TCRdb provides this immuneACCESS table in a form limited to in-frame rearrangements. Some clones are lacking; in checked studies, under half of them reflect an unresolved V gene, and why the rest are absent is not known. The V and J calls and clone size are taken from that table; D and trimming were inferred from the DNA. The sample data list approximately 1,000,000 clones, and 75% to 80% of these were observed just once. The ten largest make up around 0.47% of the sample.

The donors were healthy, HIV-negative adults with no recently reported acute infections or vaccinations. Every donor was a Caucasian adult residing in Nashville, Tennessee, USA. Magnetic negative selection was used to enrich CD4+ T cells, after which naive cells were positively selected on CD45RA and the negative fraction became the memory subset. Blood was obtained by leukapheresis, after which PBMCs were separated by Ficoll-Histopaque density gradient centrifugation and cryopreserved in liquid nitrogen vapor phase. Analytical flow cytometry was used to check the purity and quantity of each magnetically sorted T cell population. Genomic DNA was isolated from each sorted fraction and quantified by UV absorbance on a Nanodrop 2000c. As to this clone: The antigen this receptor binds is unknown. The record has no base qualities; no much larger clone is one base away.

Sequencing input: memory CD4+ T cells from PBMCs. This specimen's cell subset or site label, interpreted: CD45RA-negative fraction. This TCR was recovered from a man between 18 and 35 years old in good health. Some clones in this sample may be carry-over from other donors' samples.

The nucleotide sequence reads as follows: TGTGCCAGCTCACCCCGGACAGCAAGGGAAGCTTTCTTT. Translated, it gives CASSPRTAREAFF. The rearrangement combines TRBV18 with TRBJ1-1; tentative D gene TRBD1, with 6 bases matching. From the germline V gene, CDR1 is KGHSH and CDR2 is LQKENI. V gives up 3 bases and J gives up 8 bases, and the segment between their germline ends measures 13 bases. From cysteine to phenylalanine, the CDR3 is 13 amino acids long. Only the CDR3 portion is preserved as DNA: 39 bases, with reading frame beginning at the first base.